This TCR beta chain appears in the sequencing data of a study of blood T cell repertoires in COVID-19. As for the study in general: Both acute and convalescent COVID-19 samples were obtained from the United States, Italy and Spain. From T cells, B-cell-depleted T cells, or PBMCs came the material, which was cDNA or gDNA.

Trimming removed 7 bases from V and 7 bases from J; junction bases left unmatched: 8. In germline, CDR1 is MDHEN, CDR2 SYDVKM. The CDR3 sequence is 14 residues long. Original analysis: Researchers report that nucleated cell counts were estimated from reference gene primer amplification. Libraries were prepared by immunoSEQ multiplex PCR; TCRdb keeps only in-frame clonotypes and omits some of them. That table furnishes V, J and clone size, whereas the DNA furnished D and trimming. Of hundreds of thousands of clones listed, 70% to 90% are singletons. Sequencing input: peripheral blood. The sequence came from an elderly man with acute or convalescent COVID-19. V is TRBV28 and J is TRBJ1-4, with 8 bases fitting TRBD1. CDR3 loop: CASTADRESEKLFF. The CDR3 DNA reads TGTGCCAGCACCGCGGACAGGGAGAGTGAAAAACTGTTTTTT.